This TCR beta chain was sequenced during a study of human T cells and chemical hapten exposure. Time point: patch test 3, about 24 weeks after DPC sensitization. Documented treatment: therapeutic diphenylcyclopropenone sensitization with weekly scalp DPC. Unfractionated whole blood served as the source for total RNA extraction. The table lists this clonotype with a few counts. The length of the CDR3 is 14 residues. Germline V gene lookup returns CDR1 DFQATT and CDR2 SNEGSKA (reference sequence). V was clipped by 4 bases and J by 2 bases, with 14 bases between them. TCRdb used MiXCR to reprocess the RACE reads, holding one entry per CDR3 protein. This sample yields fewer than 40,000 distinct CDR3 sequences, of which roughly an eighth are seen a single time; 2.3% belongs to the top ten.

The V call is TRBV20-1, the J call TRBJ1-2; D perhaps matches TRBD1 (5 bases). The input for sequencing was whole blood, taken in connection with sensitization to the hapten diphenylcyclopropenone (DPC). This TCR derives from a woman in her 40s with alopecia areata. Some clones in this sample may be carry-over from other donors' samples. The CDR3 loop is CSATEMGENYGYTF. DNA of the CDR3: TGCAGTGCTACAGAGATGGGGGAGAACTATGGCTACACCTTC.